Below, 27 T cell receptor beta chains from the same sample are listed, as sequenced in a study of blood T cells in healthy people across ages. Primers used in a second PCR of roughly 6 to 12 cycles were a sample-barcoded 5' primer and a J-beta primer mix. TCRdb itself ran the 5' RACE reads through MiXCR, one entry per CDR3 protein. The sample holds about 540,000 distinct CDR3 sequences, nearly 25% seen once. The same specimen was also included in a second study, on T cells of mothers and their children.

Sequenced input: blood. All receptors derive from a boy younger than 18 in good health.

This clonotype showed up just once. The CDR3 DNA reads TGTGCCAGCAGTTACGAAGGAAACGGCTACACCTTC. As protein: CASSYEGNGYTF. V is TRBV6-5 and J is TRBJ1-2; D unresolved. The CDR3 loop spans 12 amino acids. The germline V and J ends were trimmed by 2 bases and 8 bases, with 9 bases remaining between them. CDR1 is MNHEY and CDR2 is SVGAGI in the germline V gene.

V gene TRBV20-1 combines with J gene TRBJ2-5, with TRBD1 as a possible D gene (9 bases). CDR3 length: 18 amino acids. CDR1 and CDR2 from the germline V gene are DFQATT and SNEGSKA (reference sequence). The V and J ends lost 7 bases and 5 bases respectively, with 32 bases between them. This CDR3 reads CSDTPGTGKRELRETQYF. The CDR3 DNA reads TGCAGTGATACTCCCGGGACAGGGAAGCGGGAGTTAAGGGAGACCCAGTACTTC.

This clonotype appeared a few times. The rearrangement uses TRBV20-1 and TRBJ2-1, with 9 nucleotides matching TRBD2. The CDR3 sequence is 14 residues long. J gave up 4 bases and V 6 bases, and 7 bases lay outside the gene matches. Germline CDR1 reads DFQATT; CDR2 reads SNEGSKA (reference sequence). Here the CDR3 reads CSASSGGDYNEQFF. CDR3 in DNA: TGCAGTGCCAGTAGCGGGGGAGATTACAATGAGCAGTTCTTC.

This clonotype occurred once. The CDR3 reads CASSPQLAGGGRETQYF. In DNA, the CDR3 is TGTGCCAGCTCACCCCAACTAGCGGGAGGAGGCCGTGAGACCCAGTACTTC. The chain recombines TRBV18 with TRBJ2-5; 12 positions agree with TRBD2. Losses at the gene ends were 3 bases for V and 5 bases for J; bases not matched to a gene: 10. CDR1 is KGHSH, CDR2 LQKENI, per germline. This CDR3 is built from 17 residues.

This clonotype was recorded a few times. This chain links TRBV3-1 with TRBJ1-5, with 7 bases aligning to TRBD1. CDR3 size: 17 residues. After removal of 2 bases from V and 1 base from J, the junction contained 8 bases not matched to a gene. Per germline, CDR1 LGHDT and CDR2 YNNKEL (reference sequence). DNA of the CDR3: TGTGCCAGCAGCCAATATTCAGGGGGTCAAAGCAATCAGCCCCAGCATTTT. Translating gives CASSQYSGGQSNQPQHF.

In this sample, this clonotype turned up a few times. The chain joins TRBV15 to TRBJ1-4, with D possibly being TRBD1 (5 bases). This CDR3 is 18 amino acids long. V dropped 2 bases and J dropped 8 bases, with 24 bases sitting between them. In germline, CDR1 is LNHNV, CDR2 YYDKDF (reference sequence). The CDR3 protein is CATSRIPPKEQELEKLFF. The CDR3 DNA is TGTGCCACCAGCAGAATCCCCCCCAAGGAACAGGAATTGGAAAAACTGTTTTTT.

This clonotype was counted at least ten times. The J gene is TRBJ1-2, the V gene TRBV12-3 or TRBV12-4, with no clear D. The V and J ends lost 6 bases and 5 bases respectively, with 10 bases between them. The CDR3 is made up of 12 amino acids. The CDR3 protein is CASRDGNYGYTF. The CDR3 DNA follows: TGTGCCAGCAGGGACGGGAATTATGGCTACACCTTC.

This clonotype was seen a handful of times. The chain uses TRBV27 and TRBJ2-7; D possibly corresponds to TRBD2 (6 bases). This CDR3 has 16 residues. Between the trimmed V and J ends, which lost 2 bases and 3 bases, there was a span of 17 bases. Germline V gene lookup returns CDR1 MNHEY and CDR2 SMNVEV (reference sequence). The CDR3 protein is CASSLAPSGEYYEQYF. CDR3 DNA: TGTGCCAGCAGTTTAGCCCCGTCGGGAGAATACTACGAGCAGTACTTC.

The sample holds a few counts of this clonotype. The chain recombines TRBV4-3 with TRBJ1-2; D uncertain. The CDR3 has 14 residues. Trimming took 1 base from V and 4 from J, leaving 10 bases between them. CDR1 is LGHNA and CDR2 is YSLEER in the germline V gene. Here the CDR3 reads CASSQVGDFYGYTF. The DNA for the CDR3 is TGCGCCAGCAGCCAAGTTGGGGATTTCTATGGCTACACCTTC.

This chain uses TRBV27 with TRBJ2-3, with 8 bases matching TRBD2. This CDR3 region has 15 residues. Germline-derived CDR1 and CDR2 are MNHEY and SMNVEV (reference sequence). The V and J ends lost 6 bases and 1 base, in that order; junction bases with no gene match: 6. CDR3 sequence (DNA): TGTGCCAGCAGGCCGGGGGGGGCCCGCACAGATACGCAGTATTTT. Translating it yields CASRPGGARTDTQYF.

The chain uses TRBV4-1 and TRBJ2-1, with 11 bases lining up with TRBD2. The CDR3 covers 17 residues. In germline, CDR1 is MGHRA, CDR2 YSYEKL. Losses at the gene ends were 0 bases for V and 7 bases for J; bases not matched to a gene: 8. The CDR3 bases are TGCGCCAGCAGCCAAGAGATCACTAGCGGGAGTAGAAATGAGCAGTTCTTC. It codes for CASSQEITSGSRNEQFF.

This rearrangement joins TRBV5-5 to TRBJ2-7, with 8 bases lining up with TRBD2. The germline CDR1 and CDR2 sequences are SGHKS and YYEKEE (reference sequence). The V and J ends lost 1 base and 2 bases, in that order; junction bases with no gene match: 5. The CDR3 contains 15 residues. Here the CDR3 reads CASSLITSGAYEQYF. The CDR3 nucleotides read TGTGCCAGCAGCTTGATTACTAGCGGAGCCTACGAGCAGTACTTC.

This clonotype was counted a few times. This sequence joins TRBV29-1 and TRBJ1-2; D call uncertain. Germline lookup yields CDR1 SQVTM and CDR2 ANQGSEA. V was trimmed by 2 bases and J by 8 bases, leaving 12 bases between them. This CDR3 comprises 12 residues. The CDR3 DNA reads TGCAGCGTTGAACTACTCCCACTCGGCTACACCTTC. This encodes CSVELLPLGYTF.

This chain joins TRBV4-3 and TRBJ2-6, with D possibly TRBD2 on 6 matching bases. With 0 bases removed from V and 8 bases from J, the gap between germline ends came to 8 bases. Germline V gene sequence: CDR1 LGHNA, CDR2 YSLEER. CDR3 length: 14 residues. CDR3 residues: CASSQEEGSNVLTF. In DNA, the CDR3 is TGCGCCAGCAGCCAAGAGGAGGGGTCCAACGTCCTGACTTTC.

This clonotype occurred a few times. The chain is built from TRBV27 and TRBJ2-1, with D unclear. The CDR3 runs 15 residues. Trimming left V 2 bases short and J 0 bases short, with 8 bases between. The germline gives CDR1 MNHEY, CDR2 SMNVEV (reference sequence). This CDR3 reads CASSLNLYSYNEQFF. Here the CDR3 DNA reads TGTGCCAGCAGTTTAAATCTGTACTCCTACAATGAGCAGTTCTTC.

The chain carries TRBV9 and TRBJ2-7, with a weak D call TRBD1 (6 bases). Trimming took off 0 bases at V and 4 bases at J, with 14 bases between the two ends. The CDR3 extends over 15 amino acids. Germline lookup yields CDR1 SGDLS and CDR2 YYNGEE. CDR3 sequence (DNA): TGTGCCAGCAGCGTAGGCCAGGGACAAGCGTACGAGCAGTACTTC. This encodes CASSVGQGQAYEQYF.

The chain has TRBV12-3 or TRBV12-4 and TRBJ1-2; perhaps TRBD1 as D (5 bases). Deletions cut 7 bases from V and 3 bases from J, with 9 bases between. This CDR3 has 12 residues. The CDR3 region is CASTRDYYGYTF. DNA for the CDR3: TGTGCCAGCACCCGGGACTACTATGGCTACACCTTC.

This clonotype was recorded a few times. This rearrangement joins TRBV5-1 to TRBJ2-3; D ambiguous. This CDR3 is built from 14 residues. The ends were cut back, 2 bases at V and 1 base at J, with 8 bases in the middle. Germline V lookup: CDR1 SGHRS, CDR2 YFSETQ. DNA of the CDR3: TGCGCCAGCAGCTTATCCGATGGCACAGATACGCAGTATTTT. It specifies CASSLSDGTDTQYF.

The chain recombines TRBV20-1 with TRBJ1-3; TRBD1 is a possible D gene (5 bases). CDR3 length: 15 residues. V lost 1 base to trimming and J lost 0 bases, with 10 bases between them. Germline CDR1 DFQATT, CDR2 SNEGSKA (reference sequence). The CDR3 here is CSARGRGTSGNTIYF. As DNA, the CDR3 is TGCAGTGCTAGAGGGCGGGGGACCTCTGGAAACACCATATATTTT.

This clonotype came up a few times. The genes are TRBV7-6 and TRBJ1-2; D not resolved. In germline, CDR1 is SGHVS, CDR2 FNYEAQ. The germline V and J ends were trimmed by 3 bases and 1 base, with 12 bases remaining between them. The CDR3 runs 15 residues. DNA of the CDR3: TGTGCCAGCAGCTTGAATGAAGGCCGTAACTATGGCTACACCTTC. It specifies CASSLNEGRNYGYTF.

A remark on this clonotype: A read error may be the cause here, since a much bigger clone is one base away. The chain recombines TRBV11-1 with TRBJ2-5; TRBD2 aligns across 9 bases. The last part of the DNA fits TRBJ2-1 better; the J call may be wrong. CDR1 and CDR2 (germline): SGHAT, FQDESV (reference sequence). The CDR3 has 17 residues. The CDR3 coding sequence is TGTGCCAGCAGCTTAGAGCAGGTGGGACTAGCCAGCGATGGGCAGTTCTTC. Amino acids: CASSLEQVGLASDGQFF.

This clonotype showed up just a few times. This sequence joins TRBV7-2 and TRBJ1-6; the match to TRBD1 covers 7 bases. This CDR3 spans 15 amino acids. With 5 bases clipped from V and 7 bases from J, the junction kept 8 bases outside the gene matches. Germline V CDR1 and CDR2: SGHTA, FQGNSA. The CDR3 is CASSIGGTANSPLHF. CDR3 nucleotides: TGTGCCAGCAGCATCGGAGGGACAGCGAATTCACCCCTCCACTTT.

This clonotype was counted between two and nine times. The chain carries TRBV28 and TRBJ1-5; D is ambiguous. CDR3 length equals 14 residues. CDR1 is MDHEN and CDR2 is SYDVKM in the germline V gene. V was clipped by 7 bases and J by 6 bases, with 16 bases between them. The CDR3 protein is CASNVGGVSQPQHF. The CDR3 DNA follows: TGTGCCAGCAACGTAGGTGGGGTAAGTCAGCCCCAGCATTTT.

The chain carries TRBV6-5 and TRBJ1-2; a possible D gene is TRBD1 (6 bases). Germline V gives CDR1 MNHEY, CDR2 SVGAGI. This CDR3 has 16 residues. V was trimmed by 6 bases and J by 6 bases, leaving 23 bases between them. CDR3 residues: CASSARLGGAPDGYTF. CDR3 nucleotides: TGTGCCAGCAGCGCCCGGTTGGGGGGGGCCCCCGATGGCTACACCTTC.

This clonotype was picked up a small number of times. The chain employs TRBV7-9 and TRBJ2-3; D not resolved. The CDR3 length is 13 residues. Between the trimmed V and J ends, which lost 4 bases and 1 base, there was a span of 6 bases. From germline, CDR1 is SEHNR and CDR2 FQNEAQ (reference sequence). This CDR3 is CASSSTRTDTQYF. The CDR3 bases are TGTGCCAGCAGCTCCACCCGCACAGATACGCAGTATTTT. The variable domain in full, with the rest retrieved from reference TRBV7-9 and TRBJ2-3, is DTGVSQNPRHKITKRGQNVTFRCDPISEHNRLYWYRQTLGQGPEFLTYFQNEAQLEKSRLLSDRFSAERPKGSFSTLEIQRTEQGDSAMYLCASSSTRTDTQYFGPGTRLTVL.

The table lists this clonotype with many counts. This chain links TRBV28 with TRBJ2-7, with 11 bases aligning to TRBD2. Unmatched junction bases numbered 4, after V lost 6 bases and J lost 6 bases. The CDR3 is made up of 13 amino acids. Germline-derived CDR1 and CDR2 are MDHEN and SYDVKM. The DNA of the CDR3 is TGTGCCAGCAGGCCGGGACTAGCGGCCGAGCAGTACTTC. It specifies CASRPGLAAEQYF.

The V and J genes are TRBV20-1 and TRBJ2-3; D is possibly TRBD1 or TRBD2 (5 bases each). Germline values: CDR1 DFQATT, CDR2 SNEGSKA (reference sequence). The CDR3 loop spans 14 amino acids. With 4 bases removed from V and 5 bases from J, the gap between germline ends came to 16 bases. The CDR3 DNA reads as TGCAGTGCTAACGATGTAGGGACGGAAGATACGCAGTATTTT. Protein product: CSANDVGTEDTQYF.